The 15 T cell receptor beta chains below were found in one sample sequenced in a study of blood T cell repertoires in COVID-19. Using immunoSEQ multiplex PCR, the repertoire was profiled, and TCRdb retains in-frame clones only, with some absent. The sample consists of under 130,000 clones, 80% to 90% of them appearing once. Input material: peripheral blood. These receptor sequences come from a human donor in a cohort sampled during active COVID-19.

J is TRBJ2-2 and V is TRBV24-1; D perhaps matches TRBD1 (5 bases). The CDR3 loop spans 15 amino acids. From germline, CDR1 is KGHDR and CDR2 SFDVKD. The V end was cut by 3 bases, the J end by 5 bases, with 12 bases between. The CDR3 nucleotides read TGTGCCACCAGTGATCTAGGGGCGGCGACCGGGGAGCTGTTTTTT. As protein: CATSDLGAATGELFF.

This clone has just one count. This sequence joins TRBV28 and TRBJ2-3; 11 positions agree with TRBD1. The CDR3 covers 18 residues. V lost 4 bases and J lost 3; bases outside the gene matches: 12. Germline V CDR1 and CDR2: MDHEN, SYDVKM. CDR3 sequence (DNA): TGTGCCAGCAGTTCCCCCAGTCGGACAGGGGGCAGGACAGATACGCAGTATTTT. This codes for CASSSPSRTGGRTDTQYF.

The genes are TRBV20-1 and TRBJ2-5; 7 nucleotides match TRBD2. The CDR3 length is 15 residues. Germline CDR1 reads DFQATT; CDR2 reads SNEGSKA (reference sequence). V lost 3 bases, J lost 2 bases, and 9 bases stayed unmatched. For the CDR3, the DNA is TGCAGTGCTAGTGGGGCGGGAGCCTCTCAAGAGACCCAGTACTTC. This gives the protein CSASGAGASQETQYF.

The chain joins TRBV30 to TRBJ1-6; TRBD1 agrees at 7 bases. After removal of 8 bases from V and 9 bases from J, the junction contained 13 bases not matched to a gene. The CDR3 sequence is 14 residues long. CDR1 and CDR2 from the germline V gene are GTSNPN and SVGIG (reference sequence). CDR3 DNA: TGTGCCGGAAACTTGGGGCAGGGGGGTTCACCCCTCCACTTT. Amino acid sequence: CAGNLGQGGSPLHF.

The CDR3 DNA is TGTGCCAGCAGTTTACCCCAGGATACGCAGTATTTT. Its protein is CASSLPQDTQYF. The chain joins TRBV28 to TRBJ2-3, with D hard to call. The CDR3 contains 12 residues. Deletions cut 2 bases from V and 6 bases from J, with 6 bases between. Germline V gene sequence: CDR1 MDHEN, CDR2 SYDVKM. Using reference TRBV28 and TRBJ2-3 for the parts outside the CDR3, the full variable domain is DVKVTQSSRYLVKRTGEKVFLECVQDMDHENMFWYRQDPGLGLRLIYFSYDVKMKEKGDIPEGYSVSREKKERFSLILESASTNQTSMYLCASSLPQDTQYFGPGTRLTVL.

V and J are TRBV9 and TRBJ1-4; possible D gene TRBD1, 5 bases. This CDR3 contains 19 residues. From germline, CDR1 is SGDLS and CDR2 YYNGEE. V shed 4 bases and J shed 1 base, with 23 bases lying between them. The CDR3 DNA reads TGTGCCAGCAGCAAAGACATAGGGTCGGGGGGTGGAACTAATGAAAAACTGTTTTTT. Its translation: CASSKDIGSGGGTNEKLFF.

The V gene is TRBV5-1, the J gene TRBJ1-1; 8 bases align to TRBD1. The CDR3 covers 15 residues. Germline CDR1 SGHRS, CDR2 YFSETQ. Losses at the gene ends were 2 bases for V and 4 bases for J; bases not matched to a gene: 7. CDR3 in DNA: TGCGCCAGCAGCTTCCTGACAGGGGAAGGCACTGAAGCTTTCTTT. Translated: CASSFLTGEGTEAFF.

The rearrangement links TRBV28 to TRBJ2-5; a weak D match, TRBD1 (6 bases). V lost 5 bases and J 6 bases, leaving 19 bases between the germline ends. The germline gives CDR1 MDHEN, CDR2 SYDVKM. CDR3 size: 15 residues. The CDR3: CASSGGPTGLKTQYF. The CDR3 DNA sequence: TGTGCCAGCAGTGGGGGTCCCACAGGGCTGAAGACCCAGTACTTC.

The chain couples TRBV6-5 to TRBJ2-1, with a tentative D call TRBD2 (6 bases). CDR1 is MNHEY, CDR2 SVGAGI, per germline. The ends were cut back, 0 bases at V and 9 bases at J, with 12 bases in the middle. The CDR3 spans 14 residues. The CDR3 region has the DNA TGTGCCAGCAGTTACTCTGGCGGGGCAGCTGAGCAGTTCTTC. It encodes CASSYSGGAAEQFF.

The V gene is TRBV5-8, the J gene TRBJ2-4; D possibly corresponds to TRBD2 (6 bases). Germline CDR1 is SGHTS and CDR2 is YDEGEE. V lost 3 bases to trimming and J lost 2 bases, with 15 bases between them. CDR3 length equals 16 residues. This chain's CDR3 is CASSSLPGATKNIQYF. CDR3 DNA sequence: TGTGCCAGCAGCTCGCTACCGGGAGCTACCAAAAACATTCAGTACTTC.

The chain uses TRBV9 and TRBJ2-5; D is possibly TRBD2 (6 bases). CDR3 length: 13 residues. The V end was cut by 4 bases, the J end by 2 bases, with 9 bases between. The germline V gene has CDR1 SGDLS and CDR2 YYNGEE. The CDR3 loop reads CASSSGLQETQYF. CDR3 DNA sequence: TGTGCCAGCAGCTCCGGACTACAAGAGACCCAGTACTTC.

This clone was picked up one time. The genes are TRBV15 and TRBJ1-1; a weak D match, TRBD1 (5 bases). V lost 10 bases and J lost 4, with 10 bases in between. The germline V gene encodes CDR1 LNHNV and CDR2 YYDKDF (reference sequence). The CDR3 contains 11 residues. CDR3: CASGARTEAFF. The CDR3 DNA follows: TGTGCCAGCGGGGCCCGCACTGAAGCTTTCTTT.

The V gene is TRBV6-5, the J gene TRBJ1-1, with TRBD1 matching 8 bases. CDR3 length equals 15 residues. Germline V gene sequence: CDR1 MNHEY, CDR2 SVGAGI. J lost 2 bases, V lost 5 bases, and 7 bases had no gene match. The CDR3 DNA follows: TGTGCCAGCAGTCCCTCGGGACAGGCTAACACTGAAGCTTTCTTT. Translation: CASSPSGQANTEAFF.

This chain connects TRBV20-1 to TRBJ1-6; no clear D. The CDR3 runs 14 residues. V dropped 3 bases and J dropped 7 bases, with 13 bases sitting between them. CDR1 is DFQATT, CDR2 SNEGSKA, per germline (reference sequence). The CDR3 region is CSASERARNSPLHF. CDR3 coding DNA: TGCAGTGCTAGTGAGAGGGCGCGGAATTCACCCCTCCACTTT.

The rearrangement uses TRBV11-2 and TRBJ1-1; no clear D. The V gene lost 3 bases and the J gene lost 2 bases, with 7 bases spanning the gap. Germline V gene sequence: CDR1 SGHAT, CDR2 FQNNGV. The CDR3 is 13 residues long. CDR3 nucleotide sequence: TGTGCCAGCAGCTTTCAGGTAAACACTGAAGCTTTCTTT. Protein product: CASSFQVNTEAFF.